Sequencing of this TCR beta chain was carried out in a study of T cells in Graves' hyperthyroidism and ophthalmopathy. This CDR3 region has 16 residues. V gave up 4 bases and J gave up 0 bases, with 13 bases separating them. From germline, CDR1 is SGHTA and CDR2 FQGNSA. Using RNA transcripts as the source, TCR beta CDR3 regions were amplified. HTBI primers were employed in a first-round RT-PCR of the TCR CDR3. MiXCR was run by TCRdb on the multiplex PCR reads, yielding one entry per CDR3 protein. The repertoire holds roughly 400,000 distinct CDR3 sequences, 11% to 15% seen once, with 28% in the top ten. Comments on this clonotype: Its antigen is undetermined.

Ophthalmopathy cases met thresholds of Clinical Activity Score at least 3, NOSPECS grade at least 4 and duration under 3 months. The study excluded patients with uncontrolled infection, other autoimmune disease, pregnancy or lactation. Regarding the study as a whole: Onset of ophthalmopathy came a median roughly 6 months after the model predicted it. Most thyroid clonotypes that were expanded above 0.001 also turned up in blood.

The TCR sequence derives from a man between 45 and 60 years old with Graves' ophthalmopathy. The chain recombines TRBV7-2 with TRBJ2-1; TRBD2 is a possible D gene (5 bases). Material for sequencing was blood. The CDR3 DNA is TGTGCCAGCAGCTCCGCCACTAGACTCTCCTACAATGAGCAGTTCTTC. Protein: CASSSATRLSYNEQFF.